Listed below are T cell receptor beta chains from one sample, sequenced in a study of blood T cell repertoires in COVID-19. The repertoire was sequenced with immunoSEQ multiplex PCR; TCRdb's copy has only in-frame clones and lacks some. The sample records roughly 49,000 clones, around 65% being singletons. The specimen sequenced was peripheral blood. The receptors stem from a woman in her sixties or seventies with acute or convalescent COVID-19. The conserved cysteine and the conserved F or W are not part of the CDR3 here. Fields, in order: V gene, D gene, CDR3 protein. A D gene is named only where the DNA matches it firmly.

V gene: TRBV6-5; D gene: -; CDR3 protein: ASSQTVTKNIQY
V gene: TRBV21-1; D gene: -; CDR3 protein: ASSKGRYYEQY
V gene: TRBV20-1; D gene: -; CDR3 protein: SASRRGEDLNTEAF
V gene: TRBV16; D gene: -; CDR3 protein: ASSHKREKLF
V gene: TRBV7-8; D gene: -; CDR3 protein: ASSFRAGSSYNEQF
V gene: TRBV28; D gene: -; CDR3 protein: ASSLMEDTIY
V gene: TRBV6-5; D gene: -; CDR3 protein: ASRREHSGNTIY
V gene: TRBV7-9; D gene: -; CDR3 protein: ASSLPRLYGYT
V gene: TRBV19; D gene: -; CDR3 protein: ASSAYTEAF
V gene: TRBV19; D gene: -; CDR3 protein: ASSIGGGSYEQY
V gene: TRBV6-6; D gene: -; CDR3 protein: ASSYPPSGGNQPQH
V gene: TRBV19; D gene: TRBD1; CDR3 protein: ASKQGAGGYEQY
V gene: TRBV7-2; D gene: TRBD1; CDR3 protein: ASSTGTGNPEQY
V gene: TRBV3-1/TRBV3-2; D gene: -; CDR3 protein: ASSAGYSNQPQH
V gene: TRBV6-5; D gene: -; CDR3 protein: ASSRQGLSNQPQH
V gene: TRBV2; D gene: -; CDR3 protein: ASSYFAIRNEQF